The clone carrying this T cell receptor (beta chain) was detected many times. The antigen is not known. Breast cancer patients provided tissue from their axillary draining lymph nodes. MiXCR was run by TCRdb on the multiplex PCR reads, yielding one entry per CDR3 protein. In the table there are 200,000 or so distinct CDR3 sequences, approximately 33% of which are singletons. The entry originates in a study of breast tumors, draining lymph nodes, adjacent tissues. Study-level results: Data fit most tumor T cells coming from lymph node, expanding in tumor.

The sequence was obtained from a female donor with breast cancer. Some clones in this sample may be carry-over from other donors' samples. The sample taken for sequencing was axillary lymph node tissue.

Written as DNA, the CDR3 is TGTGCCACCACGGGACTAGCCCTCAATGAGCAGTTCTTC. It is translated as CATTGLALNEQFF. V and J are TRBV19 and TRBJ2-1; TRBD2 matches 9 bases. The CDR3 has 13 amino acids. The V segment lost 10 bases and the J segment 6 bases; nucleotides outside the gene matches: 7. The V gene's germline CDR1 is LNHDA and CDR2 SQIVND (reference sequence).